Below are 6 T cell receptor beta chains sequenced from a single sample in a study of shared clonotypes between healthy human individuals. Profiling relied on immunoSEQ multiplex PCR, and the TCRdb table lists in-frame clones only, not all of them. The table has 650,000 to 800,000 clones, around 92% seen once. CD45RO-negative, CCR7-selected cells formed the naive CD8 fraction, which excluded terminally differentiated effector memory CD45RA+ cells. The sequencing sample was made of naive CD8+ T cells sorted from blood. The receptor set was obtained from a man between 25 and 39 years old in good health.

This clone was counted a single time. This chain uses TRBV7-3 with TRBJ1-3; D unclear. Looked up from germline, CDR1 is SGHTA and CDR2 is FQGTGA. CDR3 length: 17 amino acids. Trimming cost V 5 bases and J 0 bases, with 17 bases left between them. Written as DNA, the CDR3 is TGTGCCAGCAGCCACCCCGCCAGGCCTTACTCTGGAAACACCATATATTTT. It specifies CASSHPARPYSGNTIYF.

Worth noting for this clone: Within the sample, other DNA sequences also encode this same CDR3. The chain couples TRBV6-1 to TRBJ2-7; D is uncertain. The V end lost 5 bases, the J end lost 1 base, and 3 bases lay between the germline ends. Per germline, CDR1 MNHNS and CDR2 SASEGT. The CDR3 consists of 11 residues. The DNA of the CDR3 is TGTGCCAGCAGTCGTTCCTACGAGCAGTACTTC. This encodes CASSRSYEQYF.

This clone was counted once. The chain has TRBV11-2 and TRBJ2-1, with D unresolved. V lost 0 bases to trimming and J lost 6 bases, with 9 bases between them. The CDR3 runs to 14 residues. Germline CDR1 reads SGHAT; CDR2 reads FQNNGV. CDR3 bases: TGTGCCAGCAGCTTAGATCTGTGGCCCAATGAGCAGTTCTTC. Translation: CASSLDLWPNEQFF.

The chain links TRBV2 to TRBJ2-2, with unresolved D. The CDR3 spans 14 residues. Germline V gives CDR1 SNHLY, CDR2 FYNNEI. The V gene lost 10 bases and the J gene lost 0 bases, with 12 bases spanning the gap. CDR3 amino acids: CATSETSNTGELFF. The CDR3 DNA reads as TGTGCCACCTCAGAAACTTCGAACACCGGGGAGCTGTTTTTT.

The rearrangement joins TRBV27 to TRBJ1-5, with D perhaps TRBD1 (5 bases). Looked up from germline, CDR1 is MNHEY and CDR2 is SMNVEV (reference sequence). The CDR3 extends over 15 amino acids. V lost 7 bases and J 2 bases, leaving 15 bases between the germline ends. The CDR3 spells CASMLLRGGNQPQHF. CDR3 bases: TGTGCCAGCATGCTACTGAGGGGCGGCAATCAGCCCCAGCATTTT.

This rearrangement joins TRBV7-9 to TRBJ2-1, with D perhaps matching TRBD2 (6 bases). This CDR3 contains 16 residues. The V gene's germline CDR1 is SEHNR and CDR2 FQNEAQ (reference sequence). V lost 1 base, J lost 9 bases, and 19 bases lay in between. In DNA form, the CDR3 reads TGTGCCAGCAGCTTAGGTTTTGCTAGCGATAGGGGTGAGCAGTTCTTC. It is translated as CASSLGFASDRGEQFF.